The 8 T cell receptor beta chains reported below all come from one sample, sequenced in a study of shared clonotypes between healthy human individuals. The assay was immunoSEQ multiplex PCR, and TCRdb's table has in-frame clones only and misses some. The sample lists about 2.3 million clones; just under 95% were seen once. The sample taken for sequencing was naive CD4+ T cells from PBMCs. Subset denoted: CD45RA+ positively selected. The receptor set was obtained from a young man in good health. Some clones in this sample may be carry-over from other donors' samples.

The V gene is TRBV6-1, the J gene TRBJ2-7, with TRBD2 identical over 10 bases. Germline CDR1 and CDR2: MNHNS and SASEGT. After removal of 7 bases from V and 12 bases from J, the junction contained 9 bases not matched to a gene. The CDR3 runs to 12 residues. The CDR3 sequence: CASTETGTSVYF. The DNA of the CDR3 is TGTGCCAGCACAGAGACCGGGACTAGCGTGTACTTC.

The chain couples TRBV9 to TRBJ1-1, with D hard to call. V lost 2 bases, J lost 0 bases, and 14 bases lay in between. Germline CDR1 SGDLS, CDR2 YYNGEE. The CDR3 runs 16 residues. CDR3 in amino acids: CASSVGPISLNTEAFF. CDR3 DNA: TGTGCCAGCAGCGTCGGACCCATCTCCTTGAACACTGAAGCTTTCTTT.

The V and J genes are TRBV27 and TRBJ2-6; 8 bases align to TRBD1. The V gene end was trimmed by 7 bases and the J gene end by 3 bases; junction bases not matched to a gene: 11. CDR1 MNHEY and CDR2 SMNVEV come from the germline V gene (reference sequence). CDR3 length equals 17 residues. CDR3 sequence (DNA): TGTGCCAGCACTCGAGGGACAGGCGAAGGTGGGGCCAACGTCCTGACTTTC. It is translated as CASTRGTGEGGANVLTF.

This chain joins TRBV28 and TRBJ2-7; a possible D gene is TRBD2 (5 bases). V lost 3 bases and J lost 2, with 14 bases in between. The CDR3 length is 15 residues. Germline V gene data show CDR1 as MDHEN and CDR2 as SYDVKM. CDR3 in amino acids: CASSFGGLGAYEQYF. In DNA, the CDR3 is TGTGCCAGCAGTTTCGGCGGGCTTGGGGCCTACGAGCAGTACTTC.

The chain combines TRBV7-9 with TRBJ2-5; no definite D call. Germline CDR1 SEHNR, CDR2 FQNEAQ (reference sequence). The CDR3 runs 15 residues. V gave up 1 base and J gave up 5 bases, with 14 bases separating them. CDR3 nucleotides: TGTGCCAGCAGCTTAGTTTTAACAGAACAGGAGACCCAGTACTTC. Translated: CASSLVLTEQETQYF.

CDR3 protein: CASSLGGSLRGRNTQYF. The CDR3 coding sequence is TGCGCCAGCAGCTTGGGGGGATCCTTAAGAGGGCGCAATACGCAGTATTTT. The rearrangement uses TRBV5-1 and TRBJ2-3; a possible D gene is TRBD2 (5 bases). CDR3 length: 17 residues. The germline V gene encodes CDR1 SGHRS and CDR2 YFSETQ. Trimming pared 0 bases from V and 7 bases from J, leaving 21 bases between. Full variable domain (missing parts from reference TRBV5-1 and TRBJ2-3): KAGVTQTPRYLIKTRGQQVTLSCSPISGHRSVSWYQQTPGQGLQFLFEYFSETQRNKGNFPGRFSGRQFSNSRSEMNVSTLELGDSALYLCASSLGGSLRGRNTQYFGPGTRLTVL.

The chain combines TRBV9 with TRBJ2-5, with 13 bases lining up with TRBD2. V trimming: 3 bases; J trimming: 2 bases; junction bases outside the gene matches: 10. Germline V gene data show CDR1 as SGDLS and CDR2 as YYNGEE. The CDR3 covers 18 residues. The CDR3 region is CASSEGITSGRGQETQYF. The CDR3 region has the DNA TGTGCCAGCAGCGAGGGGATTACTAGCGGGAGGGGACAAGAGACCCAGTACTTC.

The chain is built from TRBV5-1 and TRBJ1-2; D unclear. V lost 2 bases, J lost 8 bases, and 10 bases lay in between. There are 12 residues in the CDR3. Germline V gene lookup returns CDR1 SGHRS and CDR2 YFSETQ. The CDR3 sequence is CASSLPPEGYTF. CDR3 DNA: TGCGCCAGCAGCTTACCCCCGGAGGGCTACACCTTC.